Given below is one TCR beta chain in context. Germline lookup yields CDR1 MNHEY and CDR2 SMNVEV (reference sequence). V lost 5 bases and J lost 7, with 6 bases in between. CDR3 length equals 12 residues. The data were produced by immunoSEQ multiplex PCR, yet TCRdb's version contains in-frame clones alone and is incomplete. This sample carries 310,000 or so clones, approximately 91% of them seen once, and the ten largest clones take roughly 2.3%. This record comes from a study of blood T cell repertoires in COVID-19. The chain recombines TRBV27 with TRBJ1-6; unclear D gene. This receptor was identified in a woman aged 25 to 39 with COVID-19, enrolled during active disease. The source material was peripheral blood. The chain's CDR3 is CASSGTNSPLHF. CDR3 DNA sequence: TGTGCCAGCAGTGGCACAAATTCACCCCTCCACTTT.